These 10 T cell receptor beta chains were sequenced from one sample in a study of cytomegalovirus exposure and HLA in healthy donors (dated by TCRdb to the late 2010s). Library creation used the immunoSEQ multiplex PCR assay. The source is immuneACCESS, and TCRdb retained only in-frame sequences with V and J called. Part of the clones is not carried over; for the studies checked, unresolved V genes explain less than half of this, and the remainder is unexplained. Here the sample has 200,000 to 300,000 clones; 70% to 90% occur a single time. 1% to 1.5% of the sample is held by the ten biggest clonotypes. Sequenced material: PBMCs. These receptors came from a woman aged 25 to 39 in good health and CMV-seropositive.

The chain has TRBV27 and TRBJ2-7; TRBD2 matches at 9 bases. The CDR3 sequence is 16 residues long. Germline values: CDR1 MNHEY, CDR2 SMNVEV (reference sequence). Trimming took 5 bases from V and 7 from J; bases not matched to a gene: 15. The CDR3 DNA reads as TGTGCCAGCAGTCTGTCCGGGACTAGCCTAAGTTGGGAGCAGTACTTC. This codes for CASSLSGTSLSWEQYF.

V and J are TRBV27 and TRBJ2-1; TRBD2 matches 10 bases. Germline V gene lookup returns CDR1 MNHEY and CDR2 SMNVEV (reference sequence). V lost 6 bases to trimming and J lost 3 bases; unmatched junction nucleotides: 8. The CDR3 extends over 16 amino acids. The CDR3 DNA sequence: TGTGCCAGCAGCCGACCCCCTAGCGGGAGCTACAATGAGCAGTTCTTC. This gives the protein CASSRPPSGSYNEQFF.

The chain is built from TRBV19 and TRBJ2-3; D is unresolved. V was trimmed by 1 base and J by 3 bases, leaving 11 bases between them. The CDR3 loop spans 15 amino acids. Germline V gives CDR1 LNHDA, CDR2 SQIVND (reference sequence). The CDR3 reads CASSIVALGTDTQYF. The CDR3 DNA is TGTGCCAGTAGTATAGTGGCCCTAGGAACAGATACGCAGTATTTT.

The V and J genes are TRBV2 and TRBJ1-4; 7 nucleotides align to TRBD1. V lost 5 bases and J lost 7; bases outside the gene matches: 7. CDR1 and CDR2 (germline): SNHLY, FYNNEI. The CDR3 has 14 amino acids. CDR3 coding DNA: TGTGCCAGCAGTTTTCAGGGGGAAACTGAAAAACTGTTTTTT. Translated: CASSFQGETEKLFF.

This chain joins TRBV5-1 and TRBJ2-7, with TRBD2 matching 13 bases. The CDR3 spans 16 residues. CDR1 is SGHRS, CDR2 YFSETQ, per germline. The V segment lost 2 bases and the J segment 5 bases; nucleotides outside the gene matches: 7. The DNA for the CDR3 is TGCGCCAGCAGCTTTGGACTAGCGGGAGTGACAAACGAGCAGTACTTC. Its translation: CASSFGLAGVTNEQYF.

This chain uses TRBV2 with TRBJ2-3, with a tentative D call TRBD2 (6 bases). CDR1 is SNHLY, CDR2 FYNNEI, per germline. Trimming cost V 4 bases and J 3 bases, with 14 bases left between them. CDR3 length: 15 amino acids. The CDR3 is CASSGRGKGTDTQYF. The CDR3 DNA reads TGTGCCAGCAGTGGGAGGGGAAAAGGGACAGATACGCAGTATTTT.

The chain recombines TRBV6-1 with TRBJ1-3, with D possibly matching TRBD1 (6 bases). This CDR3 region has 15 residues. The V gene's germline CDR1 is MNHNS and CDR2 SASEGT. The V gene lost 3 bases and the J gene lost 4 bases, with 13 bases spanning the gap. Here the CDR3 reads CASSDRGRTGNTIYF. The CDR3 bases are TGTGCCAGCAGTGACAGGGGACGAACCGGAAACACCATATATTTT.

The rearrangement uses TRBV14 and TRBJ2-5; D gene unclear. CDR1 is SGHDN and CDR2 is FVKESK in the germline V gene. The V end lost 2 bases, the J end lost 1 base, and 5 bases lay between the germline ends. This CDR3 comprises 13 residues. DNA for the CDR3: TGTGCCAGCAGCCAAAGCCTCCAAGAGACCCAGTACTTC. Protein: CASSQSLQETQYF.

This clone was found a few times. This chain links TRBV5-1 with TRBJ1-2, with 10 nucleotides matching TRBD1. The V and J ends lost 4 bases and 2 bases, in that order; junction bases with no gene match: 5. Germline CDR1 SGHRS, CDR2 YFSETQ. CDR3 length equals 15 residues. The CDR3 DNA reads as TGCGCCAGCAGCCTAGGGACAGGGGTCAACTATGGCTACACCTTC. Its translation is CASSLGTGVNYGYTF.

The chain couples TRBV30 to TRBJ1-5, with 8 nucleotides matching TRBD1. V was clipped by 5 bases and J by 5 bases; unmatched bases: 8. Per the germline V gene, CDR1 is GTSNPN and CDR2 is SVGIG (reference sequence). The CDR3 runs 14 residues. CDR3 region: CAWAGQGTHQPQHF. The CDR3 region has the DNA TGTGCCTGGGCTGGACAGGGTACCCATCAGCCCCAGCATTTT.